Presented here are 8 T cell receptor beta chains from one specimen sequenced in a study of blood T cell repertoires in COVID-19. The data were produced by immunoSEQ multiplex PCR, yet TCRdb's version contains in-frame clones alone and is incomplete. This sample has roughly 250,000 clones, with around four fifths found just once. Input material: peripheral blood. These receptors were obtained from an older woman with active or convalescent COVID-19.

The CDR3 region has the DNA TGTGCCAGCAGGCCCCTAGCGGGGAGCACAGATACGCAGTATTTT. Its protein product is CASRPLAGSTDTQYF. J is TRBJ2-3 and V is TRBV5-6, with 9 positions matching TRBD2. From germline, CDR1 is SGHDT and CDR2 YYEEEE. CDR3 length: 15 residues. V trimming: 5 bases; J trimming: 0 bases; junction bases outside the gene matches: 4.

In this sample, this clone turned up once. The genes are TRBV6-2 or TRBV6-3 and TRBJ2-5; 11 positions match TRBD2. The ends lost 3 bases at V and 4 bases at J; junction bases unmatched: 4. The CDR3 length is 15 residues. In germline, CDR1 is MNHEY, CDR2 SVGEGT. CDR3 DNA sequence: TGTGCCAGCAGTTATCCGCTAGCGGGGGGAGAGACCCAGTACTTC. Its translation: CASSYPLAGGETQYF.

CDR3 nucleotide sequence: TGTGCCAGCAGCCCAACCCAGGGAGAGACCCAGTACTTC. Translating gives CASSPTQGETQYF. This chain joins TRBV7-9 and TRBJ2-5; the D gene is possibly TRBD1 (5 bases). CDR3 length: 13 residues. V was cut by 5 bases and J by 4 bases, with 11 bases left in between. Looked up from germline, CDR1 is SEHNR and CDR2 is FQNEAQ (reference sequence). Full variable domain (missing parts from reference TRBV7-9 and TRBJ2-5): DTGVSQNPRHKITKRGQNVTFRCDPISEHNRLYWYRQTLGQGPEFLTYFQNEAQLEKSRLLSDRFSAERPKGSFSTLEIQRTEQGDSAMYLCASSPTQGETQYFGPGTRLLVL.

The gene calls are TRBV7-9 and TRBJ1-4; TRBD1 matches 7 bases. CDR1 and CDR2 from the germline V gene are SEHNR and FQNEAQ (reference sequence). The CDR3 consists of 15 residues. V was clipped by 5 bases and J by 3 bases; unmatched bases: 6. This CDR3 is CASSAQQGPNEKLFF. The CDR3, as DNA: TGTGCCAGCAGCGCGCAACAGGGGCCTAATGAAAAACTGTTTTTT.

V gene TRBV6-2 or TRBV6-3 combines with J gene TRBJ1-2; a possible D gene is TRBD1 (6 bases). V was cut by 2 bases and J by 4 bases, with 14 bases left in between. Germline-derived CDR1 and CDR2 are MNHEY and SVGEGT. The CDR3 consists of 15 residues. CDR3 nucleotide sequence: TGTGCCAGCAGTTACCCGGATGAAGGGGGCTATGGCTACACCTTC. Residues: CASSYPDEGGYGYTF.

Only one count was recorded for this clone. This chain joins TRBV18 and TRBJ2-7, with 7 bases matching TRBD1. V lost 5 bases to trimming and J lost 3 bases; unmatched junction nucleotides: 4. Germline V gives CDR1 KGHSH, CDR2 LQKENI. This CDR3 has 13 residues. DNA of the CDR3: TGTGCCAGCTCATCGACAGGGATCTACGAGCAGTACTTC. Encoded protein: CASSSTGIYEQYF.

To note about this clone: An end of the junction does not agree with germline; a read error may underlie this. The chain recombines TRBV16 with TRBJ2-4, with 9 positions matching TRBD1. This CDR3 comprises 16 residues. The germline V gene has CDR1 KGHSY and CDR2 FQNENV. The CDR3 reads CAGSQHGTGSQNIQYF. DNA for the CDR3: TGTGCCGGCAGCCAACACGGGACAGGGTCCCAAAACATTCAGTACTTC.

The chain combines TRBV5-4 with TRBJ1-3; weak D call: TRBD1 (6 bases). Germline CDR1 SGHNT, CDR2 YYREEE (reference sequence). This CDR3 contains 16 residues. Trimming took 0 bases from V and 3 from J, leaving 13 bases between them. CDR3 protein: CASSLGIGGNGNTIYF. The CDR3 bases are TGTGCCAGCAGCTTGGGGATAGGGGGTAATGGAAACACCATATATTTT.